The T cell receptor beta chain under discussion was sequenced for a study of cytomegalovirus exposure and HLA in healthy donors. Regarding the study as a whole: It was 150 or so TCR beta chains that were listed as cytomegalovirus-associated. Reported results showed that the classifier diagnosed cytomegalovirus status with high specificity and sensitivity.

As to this clone: Its antigen is unidentified.

The PCR had 60 Vbeta and 13 Jbeta primers. Profiled with immunoSEQ multiplex PCR; TCRdb holds only in-frame clones, not every one. The sample includes 150,000 to 200,000 clones, over 60% of them seen just once. What was sequenced was PBMCs. The clonotype originates from a woman in her twenties or thirties in good health and CMV-seronegative.

Written as DNA, the CDR3 is TGTGCCAGCAGATTGGGACTAGCGGGGGGCACAGATACGCAGTATTTT. Translated: CASRLGLAGGTDTQYF. The rearrangement uses TRBV7-6 and TRBJ2-3; 14 nucleotides match TRBD2. CDR1 SGHVS and CDR2 FNYEAQ come from the germline V gene. The V segment lost 6 bases and the J segment 1 base; nucleotides outside the gene matches: 3. The CDR3 covers 16 residues.